What follows are 14 T cell receptor beta chains derived from one specimen sequenced in a study of T cell responses to AZD1222 COVID-19 vaccine. Libraries were prepared by immunoSEQ multiplex PCR; TCRdb keeps only in-frame clonotypes and omits some of them. The top ten clones hold roughly a quarter of a sample with 100,000 to 150,000 clones, around 80% of them seen once. The specimen comprised peripheral blood, sampled 28 days after the second AZD1222 dose. These receptors came from an adult who received the AZD1222 COVID-19 vaccine.

The CDR3, as DNA: TGCGCCAGCAGCCTAAGGGGATTGAACACTGAAGCTTTCTTT. Translating gives CASSLRGLNTEAFF. V and J are TRBV4-3 and TRBJ1-1; TRBD1 might be the D (5 bases). Germline CDR1 LGHNA, CDR2 YSLEER. Trimming stripped 4 bases from V and 0 bases from J, with 9 bases between. This CDR3 spans 14 amino acids.

The V and J genes are TRBV12-3 or TRBV12-4 and TRBJ2-1, with 8 bases fitting TRBD1. The CDR3 runs 12 residues. Unmatched junction bases numbered 7, after V lost 8 bases and J lost 10 bases. The DNA for the CDR3 is TGTGCCAGCGGACAGGGTTTGTTCGAGCAGTTCTTC. Its translation: CASGQGLFEQFF.

This chain uses TRBV7-8 with TRBJ1-2; TRBD1 might be the D (6 bases). The CDR3 is 14 amino acids. Germline V gene sequence: CDR1 SGHVS, CDR2 FQNEAQ. V dropped 5 bases and J dropped 4 bases, with 14 bases sitting between them. Written as DNA, the CDR3 is TGTGCCAGCAGCCTCAGCGGACAGTCCTATGGCTACACCTTC. Its protein is CASSLSGQSYGYTF.

This clone was seen more than once but under ten times. This chain links TRBV4-1 with TRBJ1-1; D might be TRBD1 (6 bases). V dropped 2 bases and J dropped 6 bases, with 16 bases sitting between them. Germline CDR1 MGHRA, CDR2 YSYEKL. The CDR3 loop spans 15 amino acids. The DNA of the CDR3 is TGCGCCAGCAGCCAACCCTGGACAGTGGAGGCTGAAGCTTTCTTT. Amino acid sequence: CASSQPWTVEAEAFF.

The V and J genes are TRBV11-3 and TRBJ2-5, with D uncertain. V dropped 1 base and J dropped 2 bases, with 14 bases sitting between them. The CDR3 is made up of 16 amino acids. The germline CDR1 and CDR2 sequences are SGHNT and YENEEA. The chain's CDR3 is CASSLGPPAGQETQYF. The CDR3 DNA sequence: TGTGCCAGCAGCTTAGGCCCCCCGGCAGGACAAGAGACCCAGTACTTC.

This rearrangement joins TRBV27 to TRBJ1-6; TRBD1 aligns across 9 bases. The CDR3 length is 14 residues. After removal of 7 bases from V and 7 bases from J, the junction contained 5 bases not matched to a gene. CDR1 MNHEY and CDR2 SMNVEV come from the germline V gene (reference sequence). CDR3 region: CASNLQGANSPLHF. The CDR3 DNA reads as TGTGCCAGCAATCTACAGGGGGCGAATTCACCCCTCCACTTT.

J is TRBJ2-1 and V is TRBV7-2, with TRBD2 as a possible D gene (7 bases). Germline CDR1 SGHTA, CDR2 FQGNSA. V lost 4 bases and J 8 bases, leaving 18 bases between the germline ends. The CDR3 runs 15 residues. CDR3 residues: CASSWRGGNDYEQFF. DNA of the CDR3: TGTGCCAGCAGCTGGAGGGGGGGCAACGATTATGAGCAGTTCTTC.

The rearrangement uses TRBV5-1 and TRBJ1-5, with TRBD1 matching 12 bases. The germline CDR1 and CDR2 sequences are SGHRS and YFSETQ. With V trimmed by 5 bases and J by 7 bases, 7 bases remained unmatched. This CDR3 has 15 amino acids. The CDR3, as DNA: TGCGCCAGCAGTCTCTCGGGACAGGGGGCCCAGCCCCAGCATTTT. It codes for CASSLSGQGAQPQHF.

The chain joins TRBV4-2 to TRBJ1-5, with D unclear. This CDR3 spans 15 amino acids. The germline V and J ends were trimmed by 0 bases and 3 bases, with 9 bases remaining between them. CDR1 is LGHNA, CDR2 YNFKEQ, per germline. CDR3 loop: CASSQEYVNNQPQHF. CDR3 bases: TGTGCCAGCAGCCAAGAGTACGTCAACAATCAGCCCCAGCATTTT.

The chain is built from TRBV18 and TRBJ1-6; TRBD1 matches at 7 bases. The trim removed 2 bases at V and 10 bases at J, leaving 8 bases unmatched. CDR3 length: 15 amino acids. CDR1 is KGHSH and CDR2 is LQKENI in the germline V gene. Here the CDR3 DNA reads TGTGCCAGCTCACCAGGTGAGGGGGCTGGGTCACCCCTCCACTTT. The encoded protein is CASSPGEGAGSPLHF.

This chain links TRBV27 with TRBJ1-1; TRBD1 might be the D (5 bases). The CDR3 is made up of 11 amino acids. Germline V gene data show CDR1 as MNHEY and CDR2 as SMNVEV (reference sequence). V was pared by 7 bases and J by 7 bases, with 10 bases between. The CDR3 sequence is CASTYRHEAFF. The CDR3 DNA is TGTGCCAGCACCTACAGGCATGAAGCTTTCTTT.

The chain uses TRBV7-6 and TRBJ2-3; D is unclear. CDR1 SGHVS and CDR2 FNYEAQ come from the germline V gene. The CDR3 loop spans 11 amino acids. V lost 5 bases and J 0 bases, leaving 0 bases between the germline ends. CDR3 sequence (DNA): TGTGCCAGCAGCAGCACAGATACGCAGTATTTT. Protein: CASSSTDTQYF.

The V gene is TRBV30, the J gene TRBJ1-3; D may be TRBD1 (5 bases). CDR1 and CDR2 (germline): GTSNPN, SVGIG (reference sequence). The CDR3 runs to 11 residues. V was trimmed by 3 bases and J by 9 bases, leaving 9 bases between them. The CDR3 DNA reads TGTGCCTGGAGCACGGGGGTCACCATATATTTT. It specifies CAWSTGVTIYF.

This clone was detected only once. This chain joins TRBV6-5 and TRBJ1-4, with 7 bases fitting TRBD1. Trimming removed 2 bases from V and 7 bases from J; junction bases left unmatched: 4. This CDR3 contains 14 residues. CDR1 and CDR2 (germline): MNHEY, SVGAGI. CDR3 DNA: TGTGCCAGCAGTTACAGGGGACAGAGTGAAAAACTGTTTTTT. It translates to CASSYRGQSEKLFF.